This T cell receptor (beta chain) was obtained from a study of beta chain features in type 1 diabetes. At the level of the study: Healthy donors and patients had similar age, gender and cell yields. General study points: TCRB CDR3 length was moderately but significantly reduced in all four CD4+ subsets of Type 1 diabetes patients.

This clone has a handful of counts. Its antigen remains unidentified. Expressed TCRB transcripts were sequenced because the entire RNA isolate underwent reverse transcription. The protocol was immunoSEQ multiplex PCR, while the TCRdb copy is restricted to in-frame clones and leaves out a portion. The repertoire holds about 660,000 clones, with about 14% as singletons. This TCR came from a man between 18 and 35 years old with type 1 diabetes. Sequenced material: naive CD4+ T cells from blood.

CDR3 nucleotides: TGCAGCGTTGAAACCCCAGCGGGACCCGTCGGGGAGCAGTACTTC. Protein sequence: CSVETPAGPVGEQYF. The V and J genes are TRBV29-1 and TRBJ2-7; TRBD2 agrees at 7 bases. CDR1 and CDR2 (germline): SQVTM, ANQGSEA. This CDR3 region has 15 residues. With 2 bases clipped from V and 7 bases from J, the junction kept 14 bases outside the gene matches.